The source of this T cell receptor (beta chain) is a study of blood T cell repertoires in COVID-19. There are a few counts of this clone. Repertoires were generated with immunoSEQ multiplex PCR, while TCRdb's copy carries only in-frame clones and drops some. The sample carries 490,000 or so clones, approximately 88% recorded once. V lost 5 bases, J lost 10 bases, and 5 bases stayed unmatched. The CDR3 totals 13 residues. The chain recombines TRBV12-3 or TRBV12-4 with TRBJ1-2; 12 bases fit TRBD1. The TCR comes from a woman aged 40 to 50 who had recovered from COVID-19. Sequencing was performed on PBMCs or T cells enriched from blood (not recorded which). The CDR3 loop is CASSPGQGADYTF. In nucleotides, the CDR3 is TGTGCCAGCAGTCCGGGACAGGGGGCAGACTACACCTTC.